The rows below give T cell receptor beta chains drawn from one sample of a study of shared clonotypes between healthy human individuals. The assay was immunoSEQ multiplex PCR, and TCRdb's table has in-frame clones only and misses some. There are 1,500,000 or so clones in the sample; roughly 97% occur only once, and over 1% lies in the top ten. The sequencing input was naive CD4+ T cells sorted from blood. Receptors were obtained from a man aged 25 to 40 in good health. CDR3s include the opening cysteine and the closing phenylalanine or tryptophan. The size field is filled for only some rows; it gives once, few, many or a size class.

cdr3_aa: CASSRDFLQLPVIYNEQFF
clone_size: -
v_call: TRBV11-2

cdr3_aa: CASSLSSGGGETQYF
clone_size: -
v_call: TRBV5-1

cdr3_aa: CASSVGVEGTQYF
clone_size: -
v_call: TRBV9

cdr3_aa: CASSIRGVGTGQPRETQYF
clone_size: -
v_call: TRBV19

cdr3_aa: CASSFLPSGSSYEQYF
clone_size: -
v_call: TRBV11-2

cdr3_aa: CASSITEGASFGYTF
clone_size: -
v_call: TRBV19

cdr3_aa: CAISDSDPRNYNEQFF
clone_size: -
v_call: TRBV10-3

cdr3_aa: CASSLAGGSSYNEQFF
clone_size: -
v_call: TRBV5-1

cdr3_aa: CASSQGGPQHF
clone_size: -
v_call: TRBV14

cdr3_aa: CASRERANTEAFF
clone_size: -
v_call: TRBV2

cdr3_aa: CASLNTGRSYEQYF
clone_size: -
v_call: TRBV10-2

cdr3_aa: CASSGDLDNEQFF
clone_size: -
v_call: TRBV5-1

cdr3_aa: CASSSLAIDRETQYF
clone_size: once
v_call: TRBV5-6

cdr3_aa: CASSQDALDIGYTF
clone_size: -
v_call: TRBV14

cdr3_aa: CASSFKAVGSRAFF
clone_size: -
v_call: TRBV7-9

cdr3_aa: CASSSNSYNEQFF
clone_size: -
v_call: TRBV11-2

cdr3_aa: CASSKAHLRAQYF
clone_size: -
v_call: TRBV7-8

cdr3_aa: CASSSRLGQEVNYGYTF
clone_size: -
v_call: TRBV4-3

cdr3_aa: CATSRPPGTIQQYF
clone_size: -
v_call: TRBV15

cdr3_aa: CASSLGTGRETQYF
clone_size: -
v_call: TRBV7-6

cdr3_aa: CATSRSLGSRNEKLFF
clone_size: -
v_call: TRBV15

cdr3_aa: CASSPLGVTEAFF
clone_size: -
v_call: TRBV18

cdr3_aa: CASSALAGDSEQYF
clone_size: -
v_call: TRBV27

cdr3_aa: CASSPFGRTDTQYF
clone_size: -
v_call: TRBV7-3

cdr3_aa: CAWSVTRTSGRGADTQYF
clone_size: -
v_call: TRBV30

cdr3_aa: CASSPGHGEQFF
clone_size: -
v_call: TRBV4-1

cdr3_aa: CASSPDRGPTTGNTIYF
clone_size: -
v_call: TRBV11-3

cdr3_aa: CASRPGQFSNQPQHF
clone_size: once
v_call: TRBV6-5

cdr3_aa: CASSEGAVLGETQYF
clone_size: -
v_call: TRBV25-1

cdr3_aa: CASKGLAINEQFF
clone_size: once
v_call: TRBV19

cdr3_aa: CASSTWTGMGDTQYF
clone_size: -
v_call: TRBV19

cdr3_aa: CASSFRRKKDPGNTEAFF
clone_size: -
v_call: TRBV7-3

cdr3_aa: CASSLDRADYNEQFF
clone_size: -
v_call: TRBV18

cdr3_aa: CASSSLGEGVEQFF
clone_size: -
v_call: TRBV14

cdr3_aa: CASSLPGDSGRALNEQFF
clone_size: -
v_call: TRBV7-9

cdr3_aa: CASSRGPTDTQYF
clone_size: -
v_call: TRBV2

cdr3_aa: CASTLTPGYNEQFF
clone_size: -
v_call: TRBV5-1

cdr3_aa: CASSSDRSSYEQYF
clone_size: -
v_call: TRBV18

cdr3_aa: CASSLNWRPASGKAGELFF
clone_size: -
v_call: TRBV5-1

cdr3_aa: CASSPLAGDRNEQYF
clone_size: -
v_call: TRBV10-1

cdr3_aa: CASSARLAGASMEQFF
clone_size: -
v_call: TRBV9

cdr3_aa: CASSTSGRPNNEQFF
clone_size: -
v_call: TRBV6-6

cdr3_aa: CAISETTGGSYEQYF
clone_size: -
v_call: TRBV10-3

cdr3_aa: CASSPLPLATQYF
clone_size: -
v_call: TRBV14

cdr3_aa: CASSSLGGGSTDTQYF
clone_size: -
v_call: TRBV5-4

cdr3_aa: CASRGYRRSYEQYF
clone_size: -
v_call: TRBV28

cdr3_aa: CASSSGTRAYEQYF
clone_size: -
v_call: TRBV18

cdr3_aa: CASSQDFPRYEQYF
clone_size: -
v_call: TRBV14

cdr3_aa: CASSLGKAYNEQFF
clone_size: -
v_call: TRBV11-3

cdr3_aa: CASSLGGGANEKLFF
clone_size: -
v_call: TRBV5-4

cdr3_aa: CASSYPREDRMMGYGYTF
clone_size: -
v_call: TRBV5-1

cdr3_aa: CSVVGVQETQYF
clone_size: -
v_call: TRBV29-1

cdr3_aa: CASSIRQAMASGANVLTF
clone_size: -
v_call: TRBV19

cdr3_aa: CASSLQGFNQPQHF
clone_size: -
v_call: TRBV7-2

cdr3_aa: CASSFLTESLTGELFF
clone_size: -
v_call: TRBV5-8

cdr3_aa: CASSSGLLITDTQYF
clone_size: -
v_call: TRBV7-8

cdr3_aa: CASSVEVAGYEQYF
clone_size: -
v_call: TRBV9

cdr3_aa: CASKISNQPQHF
clone_size: -
v_call: TRBV2

cdr3_aa: CASSLGALPQHF
clone_size: -
v_call: TRBV28